Each of the 2 T cell receptor beta chains below was sequenced from the same sample in a study of blood T cell repertoires in COVID-19. Libraries were prepared by immunoSEQ multiplex PCR; TCRdb keeps only in-frame clonotypes and omits some of them. The sample lists around 52,000 clones; 82% were seen once. The specimen sequenced was peripheral blood. All receptors come from a woman at least 80 years old with acute or convalescent COVID-19.

The V gene is TRBV5-1, the J gene TRBJ2-2, with 9 bases lining up with TRBD2. The CDR3 runs 15 residues. Germline V gives CDR1 SGHRS, CDR2 YFSETQ. V trimming: 0 bases; J trimming: 4 bases; junction bases outside the gene matches: 1. The DNA for the CDR3 is TGCGCCAGCAGCTTGGGTAGCGGGAGCACCGGGGAGCTGTTTTTT. This codes for CASSLGSGSTGELFF.

The CDR3 DNA is TGTGCCAGCAGTTTCCGGGGGTGGGACACTGAAGCTTTCTTT. It codes for CASSFRGWDTEAFF. V is TRBV27 and J is TRBJ1-1; possibly TRBD1 for D (5 bases). Germline V gene sequence: CDR1 MNHEY, CDR2 SMNVEV (reference sequence). The CDR3 runs to 14 residues. The V end lost 3 bases, the J end lost 3 bases, and 11 bases lay between the germline ends.